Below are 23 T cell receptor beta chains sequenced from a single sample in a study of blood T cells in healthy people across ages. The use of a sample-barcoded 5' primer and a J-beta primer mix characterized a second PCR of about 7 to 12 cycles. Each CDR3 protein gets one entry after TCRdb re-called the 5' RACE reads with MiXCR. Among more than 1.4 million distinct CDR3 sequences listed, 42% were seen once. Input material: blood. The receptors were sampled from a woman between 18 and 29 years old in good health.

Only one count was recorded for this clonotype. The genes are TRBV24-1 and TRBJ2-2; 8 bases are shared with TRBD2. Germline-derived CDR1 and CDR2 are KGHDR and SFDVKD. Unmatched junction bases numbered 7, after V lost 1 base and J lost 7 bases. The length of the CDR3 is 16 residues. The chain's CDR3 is CATSDLFAGGLGELFF. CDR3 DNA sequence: TGTGCCACCAGTGATTTATTCGCGGGGGGACTCGGGGAGCTGTTTTTT.

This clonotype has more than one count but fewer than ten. The CDR3 DNA sequence: TGTGCCAGCACGGGAGGGCCTTTTCAGGAGCAGTACTTC. This sequence encodes CASTGGPFQEQYF. The chain is built from TRBV6-5 and TRBJ2-7, with 8 bases aligning to TRBD2. The CDR3 consists of 13 residues. Germline lookup yields CDR1 MNHEY and CDR2 SVGAGI. Trimming cost V 7 bases and J 7 bases; bases outside gene matches: 9.

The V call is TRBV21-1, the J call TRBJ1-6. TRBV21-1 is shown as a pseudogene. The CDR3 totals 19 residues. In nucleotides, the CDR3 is TGTGCCAGCAGCAAATCCCACCCGACACCTTCGCCCTATAATTCACCCCTCCACTTT. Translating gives CASSKSHPTPSPYNSPLHF.

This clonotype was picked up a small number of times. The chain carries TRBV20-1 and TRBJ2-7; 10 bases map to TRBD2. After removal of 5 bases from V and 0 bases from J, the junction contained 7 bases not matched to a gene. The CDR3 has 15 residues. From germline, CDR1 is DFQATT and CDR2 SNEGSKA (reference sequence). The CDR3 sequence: CSALFGLADSYEQYF. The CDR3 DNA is TGCAGTGCTTTATTCGGACTAGCGGACTCCTACGAGCAGTACTTC.

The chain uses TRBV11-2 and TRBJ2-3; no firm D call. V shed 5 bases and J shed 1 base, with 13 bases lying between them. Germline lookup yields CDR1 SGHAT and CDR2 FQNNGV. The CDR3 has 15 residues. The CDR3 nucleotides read TGTGCCAGCAGCCCCCTTGCGGACCGCACAGATACGCAGTATTTT. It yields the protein CASSPLADRTDTQYF.

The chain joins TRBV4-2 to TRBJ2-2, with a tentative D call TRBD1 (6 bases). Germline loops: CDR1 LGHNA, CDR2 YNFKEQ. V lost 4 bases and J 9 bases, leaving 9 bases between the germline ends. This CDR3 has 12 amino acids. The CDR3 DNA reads TGTGCCAGCAGCCCCACAGGGAGGGAGCTGTTTTTT. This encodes CASSPTGRELFF.

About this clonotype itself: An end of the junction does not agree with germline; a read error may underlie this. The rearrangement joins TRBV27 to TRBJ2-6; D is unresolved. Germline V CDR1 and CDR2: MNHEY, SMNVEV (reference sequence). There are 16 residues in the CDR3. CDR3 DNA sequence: TGTACCAGCAGTGTCTTGGGCCCACCTGGGGCCAACGTCCTGACTTTC. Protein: CTSSVLGPPGANVLTF. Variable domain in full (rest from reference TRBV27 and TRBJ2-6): EAQVTQNPRYLITVTGKKLTVTCSQNMNHEYMSWYRQDPGLGLRQIYYSMNVEVTDKGDVPEGYKVSRKEKRNFPLILESPSPNQTSLYFCTSSVLGPPGANVLTFGAGSRLTVL.

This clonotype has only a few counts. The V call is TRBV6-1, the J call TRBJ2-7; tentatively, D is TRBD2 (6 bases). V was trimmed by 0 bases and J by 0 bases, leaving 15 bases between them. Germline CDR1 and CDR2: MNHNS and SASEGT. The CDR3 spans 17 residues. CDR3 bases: TGTGCCAGCAGTGAAGCTAGTGGGGGACTGCACTCCTACGAGCAGTACTTC. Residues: CASSEASGGLHSYEQYF.

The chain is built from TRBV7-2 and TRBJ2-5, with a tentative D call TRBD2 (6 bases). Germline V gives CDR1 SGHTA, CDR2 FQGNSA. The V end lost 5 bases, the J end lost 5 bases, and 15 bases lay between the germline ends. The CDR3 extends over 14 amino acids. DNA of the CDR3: TGTGCCAGCAGCGAAAGCTCGGGGGTTGAGACCCAGTACTTC. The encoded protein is CASSESSGVETQYF.

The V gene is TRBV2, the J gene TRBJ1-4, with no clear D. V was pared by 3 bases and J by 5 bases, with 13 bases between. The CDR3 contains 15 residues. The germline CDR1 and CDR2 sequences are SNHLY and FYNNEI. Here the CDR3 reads CASSEDPGANEKLFF. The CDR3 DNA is TGTGCCAGCAGTGAGGACCCGGGCGCGAATGAAAAACTGTTTTTT.

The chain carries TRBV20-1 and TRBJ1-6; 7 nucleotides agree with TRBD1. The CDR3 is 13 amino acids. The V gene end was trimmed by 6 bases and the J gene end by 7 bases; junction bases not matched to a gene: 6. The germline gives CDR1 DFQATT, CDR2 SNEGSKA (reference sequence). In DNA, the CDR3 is TGCAGTGCCCAAAGACAGGGAAATTCACCCCTCCACTTT. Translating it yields CSAQRQGNSPLHF.

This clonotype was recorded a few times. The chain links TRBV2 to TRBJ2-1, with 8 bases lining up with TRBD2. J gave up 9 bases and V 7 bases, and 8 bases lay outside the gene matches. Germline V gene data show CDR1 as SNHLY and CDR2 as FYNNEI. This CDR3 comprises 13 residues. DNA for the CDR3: TGTGCCAGCACGGATTTAGCGGGGATTGAGCAGTTCTTC. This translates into CASTDLAGIEQFF.

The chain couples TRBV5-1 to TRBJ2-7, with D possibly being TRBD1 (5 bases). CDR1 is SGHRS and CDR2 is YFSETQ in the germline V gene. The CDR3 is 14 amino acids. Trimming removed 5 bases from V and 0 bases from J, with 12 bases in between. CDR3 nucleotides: TGCGCCAGCAGACAGGTCTCGGGCTCCTACGAGCAGTACTTC. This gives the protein CASRQVSGSYEQYF.

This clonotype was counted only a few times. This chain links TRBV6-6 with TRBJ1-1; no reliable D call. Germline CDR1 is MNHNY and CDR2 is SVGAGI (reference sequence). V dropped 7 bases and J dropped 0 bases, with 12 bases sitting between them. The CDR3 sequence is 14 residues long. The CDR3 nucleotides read TGTGCCAGCAAGTTAAGAGACATGAACACTGAAGCTTTCTTT. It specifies CASKLRDMNTEAFF.

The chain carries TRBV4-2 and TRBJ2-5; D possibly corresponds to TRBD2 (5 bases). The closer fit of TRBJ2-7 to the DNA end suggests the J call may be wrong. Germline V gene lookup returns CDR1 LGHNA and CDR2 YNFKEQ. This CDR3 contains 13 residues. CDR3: CASSQPGSDEQYF. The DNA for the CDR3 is TGTGCCAGCAGCCAACCGGGATCCGACGAGCAGTACTTC.

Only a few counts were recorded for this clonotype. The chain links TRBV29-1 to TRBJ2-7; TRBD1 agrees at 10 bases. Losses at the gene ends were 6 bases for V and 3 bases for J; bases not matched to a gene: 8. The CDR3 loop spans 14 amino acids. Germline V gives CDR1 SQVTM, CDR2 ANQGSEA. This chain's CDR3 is CSVVPGTGDYEQYF. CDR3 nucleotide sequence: TGCAGCGTGGTCCCCGGGACAGGGGACTACGAGCAGTACTTC.

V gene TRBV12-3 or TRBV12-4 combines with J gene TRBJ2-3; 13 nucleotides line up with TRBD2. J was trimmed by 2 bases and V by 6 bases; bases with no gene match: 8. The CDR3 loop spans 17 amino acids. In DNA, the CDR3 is TGTGCCAGCAGCCCTTGGACTAGCGGGGGCTCCACAGATACGCAGTATTTT. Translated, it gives CASSPWTSGGSTDTQYF.

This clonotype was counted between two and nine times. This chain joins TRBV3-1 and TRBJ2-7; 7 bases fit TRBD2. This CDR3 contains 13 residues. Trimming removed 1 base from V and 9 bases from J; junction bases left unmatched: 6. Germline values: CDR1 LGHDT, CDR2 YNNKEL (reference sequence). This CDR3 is CASSQGAGSSQYF. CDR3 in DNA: TGTGCCAGCAGCCAAGGAGCGGGAAGCTCGCAGTACTTC.

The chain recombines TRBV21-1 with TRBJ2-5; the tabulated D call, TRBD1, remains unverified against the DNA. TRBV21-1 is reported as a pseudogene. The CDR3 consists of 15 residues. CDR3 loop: CASSKGPGSVETQYF. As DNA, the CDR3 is TGTGCCAGCAGCAAAGGCCCGGGGTCAGTGGAGACCCAGTACTTC.

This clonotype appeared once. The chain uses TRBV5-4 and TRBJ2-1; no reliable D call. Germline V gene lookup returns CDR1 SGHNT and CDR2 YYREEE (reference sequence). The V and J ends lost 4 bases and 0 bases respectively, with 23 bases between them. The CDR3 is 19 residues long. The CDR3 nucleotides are TGTGCCAGCAGCAACAAAGGTGCGTCCCCCAAAAGCTCCTACAATGAGCAGTTCTTC. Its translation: CASSNKGASPKSSYNEQFF. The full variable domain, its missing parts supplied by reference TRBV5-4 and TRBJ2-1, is ETGVTQSPTHLIKTRGQQVTLRCSSQSGHNTVSWYQQALGQGPQFIFQYYREEENGRGNFPPRFSGLQFPNYSSELNVNALELDDSALYLCASSNKGASPKSSYNEQFFGPGTRLTVL.

Here the CDR3 reads CASSAGPLAGEQFF. The CDR3 DNA is TGTGCCAGCAGTGCGGGCCCGCTGGCCGGTGAGCAGTTCTTC. The J gene is TRBJ2-1, the V gene TRBV6-4; unclear D gene. The length of the CDR3 is 14 residues. Germline V gene sequence: CDR1 MRHNA, CDR2 SNTAGT. The V gene lost 4 bases and the J gene lost 9 bases, with 16 bases spanning the gap.

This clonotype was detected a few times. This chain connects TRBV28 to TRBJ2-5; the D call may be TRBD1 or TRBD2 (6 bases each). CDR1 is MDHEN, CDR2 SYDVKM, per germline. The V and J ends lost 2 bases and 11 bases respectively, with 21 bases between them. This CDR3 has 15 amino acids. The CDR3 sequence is CASSLAFGGQREQYF. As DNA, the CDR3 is TGTGCCAGCAGTTTAGCTTTTGGGGGGCAAAGGGAGCAGTACTTC.

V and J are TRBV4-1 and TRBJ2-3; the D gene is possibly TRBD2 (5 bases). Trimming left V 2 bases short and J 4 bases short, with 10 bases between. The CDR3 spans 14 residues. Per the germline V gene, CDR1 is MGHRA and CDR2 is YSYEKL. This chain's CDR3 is CASSQWPGSDTQYF. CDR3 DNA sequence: TGCGCCAGCAGCCAATGGCCGGGGTCAGATACGCAGTATTTT.